The 2 T cell receptor beta chains listed next were all sequenced from one sample in a study of CD4+ T cells in melanoma. Some clones are missing from TCRdb's copy, which holds only in-frame ones; the method was immunoSEQ multiplex PCR. The data hold approximately 16,000 clones, with more than 55% observed a single time. Sequencing was done on a sample of cells from a culture (not recorded whether cultured in vitro). These TCRs come from a human donor with melanoma.

This clone came up a few times. This chain connects TRBV2 to TRBJ1-1; 8 bases are a match to TRBD1. V shed 6 bases, J shed 11 bases, and the junction held 11 bases outside the gene matches. The CDR3 is 13 amino acids. Germline CDR1 is SNHLY and CDR2 is FYNNEI. DNA of the CDR3: TGTGCCAGCAGCGTGGACAGGGCTCGGGCGGCTTTCTTT. This codes for CASSVDRARAAFF.

This sequence joins TRBV28 and TRBJ1-5; the D is unclear. The CDR3 length is 14 residues. With 2 bases removed from V and 5 bases from J, the gap between germline ends came to 10 bases. Germline V lookup: CDR1 MDHEN, CDR2 SYDVKM. Here the CDR3 reads CASSLPETYQPQHF. The DNA of the CDR3 is TGTGCCAGCAGTTTACCGGAGACCTATCAGCCCCAGCATTTT.